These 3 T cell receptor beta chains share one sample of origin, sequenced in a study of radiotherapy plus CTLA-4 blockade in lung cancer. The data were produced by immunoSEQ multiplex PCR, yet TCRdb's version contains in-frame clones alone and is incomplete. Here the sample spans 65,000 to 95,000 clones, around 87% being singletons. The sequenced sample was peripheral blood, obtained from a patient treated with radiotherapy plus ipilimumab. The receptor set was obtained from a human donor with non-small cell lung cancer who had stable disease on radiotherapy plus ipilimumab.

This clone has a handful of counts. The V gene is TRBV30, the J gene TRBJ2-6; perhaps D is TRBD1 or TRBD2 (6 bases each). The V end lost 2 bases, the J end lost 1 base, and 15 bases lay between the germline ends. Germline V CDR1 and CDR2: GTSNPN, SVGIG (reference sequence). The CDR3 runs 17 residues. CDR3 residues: CAWSLAGRGSGANVLTF. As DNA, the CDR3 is TGTGCCTGGAGTTTGGCGGGAAGGGGGTCTGGGGCCAACGTCCTGACTTTC.

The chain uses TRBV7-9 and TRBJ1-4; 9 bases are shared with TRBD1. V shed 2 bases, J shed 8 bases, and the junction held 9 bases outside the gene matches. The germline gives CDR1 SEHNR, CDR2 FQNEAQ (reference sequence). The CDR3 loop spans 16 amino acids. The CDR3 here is CASSLPGGTGNEKLFF. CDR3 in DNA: TGTGCCAGCAGCTTACCGGGAGGGACAGGGAACGAAAAACTGTTTTTT. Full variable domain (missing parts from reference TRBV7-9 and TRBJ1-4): DTGVSQNPRHKITKRGQNVTFRCDPISEHNRLYWYRQTLGQGPEFLTYFQNEAQLEKSRLLSDRFSAERPKGSFSTLEIQRTEQGDSAMYLCASSLPGGTGNEKLFFGSGTQLSVL.

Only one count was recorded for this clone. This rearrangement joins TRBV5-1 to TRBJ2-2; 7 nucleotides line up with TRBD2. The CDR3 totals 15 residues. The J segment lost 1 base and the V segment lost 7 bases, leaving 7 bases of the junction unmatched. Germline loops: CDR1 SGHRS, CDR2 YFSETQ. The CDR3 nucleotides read TGCGCCAGCGGAACTAGCGCCCTGAACACCGGGGAGCTGTTTTTT. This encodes CASGTSALNTGELFF.